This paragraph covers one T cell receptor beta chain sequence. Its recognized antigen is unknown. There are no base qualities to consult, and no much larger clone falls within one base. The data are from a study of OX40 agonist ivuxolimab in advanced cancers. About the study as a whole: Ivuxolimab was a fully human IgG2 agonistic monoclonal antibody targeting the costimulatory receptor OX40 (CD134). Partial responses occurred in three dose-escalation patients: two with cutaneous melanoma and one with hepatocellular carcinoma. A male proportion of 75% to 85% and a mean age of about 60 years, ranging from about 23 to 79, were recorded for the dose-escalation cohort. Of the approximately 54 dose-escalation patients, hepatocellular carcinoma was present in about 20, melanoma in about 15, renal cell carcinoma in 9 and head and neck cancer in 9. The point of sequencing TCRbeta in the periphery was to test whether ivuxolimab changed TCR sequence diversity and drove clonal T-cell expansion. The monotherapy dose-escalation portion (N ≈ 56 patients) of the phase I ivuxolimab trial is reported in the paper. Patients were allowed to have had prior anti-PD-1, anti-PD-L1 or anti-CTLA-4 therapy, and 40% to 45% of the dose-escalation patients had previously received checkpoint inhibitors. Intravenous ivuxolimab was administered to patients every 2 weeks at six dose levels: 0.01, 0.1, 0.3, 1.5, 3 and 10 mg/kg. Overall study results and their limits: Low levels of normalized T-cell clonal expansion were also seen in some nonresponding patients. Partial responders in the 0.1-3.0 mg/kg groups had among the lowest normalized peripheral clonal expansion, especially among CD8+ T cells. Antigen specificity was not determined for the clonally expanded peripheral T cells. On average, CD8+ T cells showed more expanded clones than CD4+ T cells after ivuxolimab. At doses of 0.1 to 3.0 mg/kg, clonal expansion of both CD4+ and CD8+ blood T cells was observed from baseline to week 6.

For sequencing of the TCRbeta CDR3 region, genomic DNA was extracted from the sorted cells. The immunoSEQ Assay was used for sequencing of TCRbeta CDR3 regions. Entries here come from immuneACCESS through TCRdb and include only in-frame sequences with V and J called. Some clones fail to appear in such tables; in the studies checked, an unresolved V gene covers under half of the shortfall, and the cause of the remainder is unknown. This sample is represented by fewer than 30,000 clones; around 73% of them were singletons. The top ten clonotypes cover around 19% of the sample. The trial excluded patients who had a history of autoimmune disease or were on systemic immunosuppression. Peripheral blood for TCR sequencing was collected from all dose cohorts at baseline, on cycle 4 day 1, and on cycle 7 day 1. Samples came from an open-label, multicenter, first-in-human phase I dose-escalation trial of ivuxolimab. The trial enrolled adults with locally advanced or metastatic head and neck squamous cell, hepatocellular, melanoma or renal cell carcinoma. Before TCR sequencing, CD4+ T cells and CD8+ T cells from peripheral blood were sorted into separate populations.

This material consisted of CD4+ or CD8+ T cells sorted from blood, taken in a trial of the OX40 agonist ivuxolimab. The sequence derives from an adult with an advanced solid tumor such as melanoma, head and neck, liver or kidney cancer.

The DNA sequence is TGTGCCAGCAGCCAAAGAGGACAGGGGGCCCAAGAGACCCAGTACTTC. Its protein product is CASSQRGQGAQETQYF. The chain employs TRBV14 and TRBJ2-5; TRBD1 fits 11 bases in the junction. The cysteine opens and the phenylalanine closes a CDR3 of 16 amino acids. This entry keeps only the CDR3 DNA: 48 bases, framed from base 1. CDR1 and CDR2 are read off the germline V gene as SGHDN and FVKESK. Relative to germline, V is missing 2 bases and J is missing 1 base, with 3 bases of the junction outside any gene match.